The clone carrying this T cell receptor (beta chain) was found once. Antigen: not known. TCRdb's table, derived via immunoSEQ multiplex PCR, lists solely in-frame clones and lacks some. The sample records under 200,000 clones, approximately 95% being singletons. The data stem from a study of shared clonotypes between healthy human individuals. Study-level background: A donor's plate count was three for CD4 naive and three for CD4 memory; CD8 naive had two and CD8 memory one. Findings and caveats of the study: Specimens sampled were limited to blood, with tissue repertoires likely differing. Clonotypes that were shared across a handful of donors made up around 5% of naive CD4 clonotypes.

The healthy adult donors were HIV-negative and reported no recent acute infections or vaccinations. The CDR3 consists of 15 residues. Germline V gene lookup returns CDR1 MGHRA and CDR2 YSYEKL. Trimming cost V 0 bases and J 1 base, with 10 bases left between them. The specimen sequenced was naive CD4+ T cells sorted from blood. The subset: CD45RA+ positively selected. The receptor was isolated from a woman aged 30 to 39 in good health. This chain uses TRBV4-1 with TRBJ2-7, with a weak D call TRBD1 (5 bases). CDR3 amino acids: CASSQEYRQSYEQYF. CDR3 sequence (DNA): TGCGCCAGCAGCCAAGAATATAGACAGTCCTACGAGCAGTACTTC.